The next 28 T cell receptor beta chains were all read from a single sample in a study of cytomegalovirus exposure and HLA in healthy donors. PCR was performed using 60 Vbeta and 13 Jbeta primers. Clones were read by immunoSEQ multiplex PCR, and TCRdb kept only the in-frame ones, dropping some. The sample holds some 140,000 clones; about 76% are singletons and the top ten take about 3.1%. The specimen was PBMCs. These receptors all stem from a female donor in good health and CMV-seronegative.

The chain joins TRBV30 to TRBJ2-5; maybe TRBD1 (6 bases). The V gene lost 3 bases and the J gene lost 1 base, with 9 bases spanning the gap. This CDR3 has 13 residues. Germline CDR1 reads GTSNPN; CDR2 reads SVGIG (reference sequence). CDR3: CAWSEQGQETQYF. CDR3 nucleotide sequence: TGTGCCTGGAGCGAACAGGGCCAAGAGACCCAGTACTTC.

The chain links TRBV2 to TRBJ2-6, with TRBD1 identical over 8 bases. Germline V lookup: CDR1 SNHLY, CDR2 FYNNEI. V was pared by 4 bases and J by 0 bases, with 2 bases of the junction left unmatched. The CDR3 sequence is 16 residues long. Written as DNA, the CDR3 is TGTGCCAGCAGTGGGACAGGGAACTCTGGGGCCAACGTCCTGACTTTC. Protein: CASSGTGNSGANVLTF.

The chain employs TRBV6-1 and TRBJ2-7; 10 bases are shared with TRBD1. Germline CDR1 MNHNS, CDR2 SASEGT. J gave up 2 bases and V 5 bases, and 3 bases lay outside the gene matches. The CDR3 is 14 amino acids. CDR3: CASSSDRGTYEQYF. CDR3 DNA: TGTGCCAGCAGTTCGGACAGGGGGACCTACGAGCAGTACTTC.

V usage is TRBV5-1 and J usage is TRBJ1-1; D gene ambiguous. The ends were cut back, 4 bases at V and 5 bases at J, with 12 bases in the middle. CDR1 is SGHRS, CDR2 YFSETQ, per germline. There are 13 residues in the CDR3. Written as DNA, the CDR3 is TGCGCCAGCAGCCAAGATAGCGATACTGAAGCTTTCTTT. Translation: CASSQDSDTEAFF.

In its sample, this clone was seen a few times. The V and J genes are TRBV6-5 and TRBJ1-5; D is unresolved. Deletions cut 6 bases from V and 3 bases from J, with 12 bases between. The CDR3 has 14 residues. Germline V CDR1 and CDR2: MNHEY, SVGAGI. This CDR3 reads CASREGFSNQPQHF. The CDR3 region has the DNA TGTGCCAGCAGAGAGGGCTTCTCCAATCAGCCCCAGCATTTT.

The V call is TRBV4-1, the J call TRBJ1-6; D gene unclear. The germline V gene encodes CDR1 MGHRA and CDR2 YSYEKL. Trimming took off 0 bases at V and 2 bases at J, with 8 bases between the two ends. The CDR3 totals 16 residues. CDR3: CASSQDPRTYNSPLHF. In DNA, the CDR3 is TGCGCCAGCAGCCAAGATCCGAGGACCTATAATTCACCCCTCCACTTT.

CDR3 coding DNA: TGTGCCAGCAGTTACTCATATCCGGCTAGCGGGAATGAGCAGTTCTTC. Translation gives CASSYSYPASGNEQFF. The chain combines TRBV6-5 with TRBJ2-1, with TRBD2 matching 8 bases. The trim removed 0 bases at V and 7 bases at J, leaving 8 bases unmatched. The CDR3 loop spans 16 amino acids. Looked up from germline, CDR1 is MNHEY and CDR2 is SVGAGI.

The gene calls are TRBV7-9 and TRBJ1-4; tentatively, D is TRBD1 (5 bases). Germline V gene sequence: CDR1 SEHNR, CDR2 FQNEAQ (reference sequence). V lost 6 bases, J lost 4 bases, and 12 bases lay in between. The CDR3 is 14 amino acids. The CDR3: CASSSRVVNEKLFF. The CDR3, as DNA: TGTGCCAGCAGTTCCAGGGTGGTTAATGAAAAACTGTTTTTT.

The chain recombines TRBV9 with TRBJ1-2, with 12 bases that match TRBD1. Germline lookup yields CDR1 SGDLS and CDR2 YYNGEE. Germline trimming cut 4 bases from V and 3 bases from J; bases unmatched to any gene: 1. This CDR3 contains 14 residues. The CDR3 region is CASSRDRGHYGYTF. As DNA, the CDR3 is TGTGCCAGCAGCAGGGACAGGGGGCACTATGGCTACACCTTC.

The V and J genes are TRBV6-1 and TRBJ1-4; D gene ambiguous. V was trimmed by 6 bases and J by 3 bases, leaving 8 bases between them. Germline CDR1 is MNHNS and CDR2 is SASEGT. The CDR3 consists of 13 residues. Written as DNA, the CDR3 is TGTGCCAGCAGGGGCTCAGCTAATGAAAAACTGTTTTTT. Translated: CASRGSANEKLFF.

V usage is TRBV18 and J usage is TRBJ1-1; D is uncertain. Germline assignment: CDR1 KGHSH and CDR2 LQKENI. The CDR3 spans 13 residues. Deletions cut 3 bases from V and 6 bases from J, with 11 bases between. CDR3 in amino acids: CASSPSRGSEAFF. CDR3 DNA sequence: TGTGCCAGCTCACCTTCCCGGGGATCTGAAGCTTTCTTT.

This clone was observed a few times. DNA of the CDR3: TGTGCCAGCAGCTGGGACAGGGCGGGCCAGACCCAGTACTTC. The encoded protein is CASSWDRAGQTQYF. The rearrangement uses TRBV7-9 and TRBJ2-5; 9 nucleotides agree with TRBD1. Germline CDR1 reads SEHNR; CDR2 reads FQNEAQ (reference sequence). V was clipped by 4 bases and J by 6 bases; unmatched bases: 6. The CDR3 runs to 14 residues.

V usage is TRBV7-9 and J usage is TRBJ1-2; the D gene is possibly TRBD1 (5 bases). The CDR3 is 16 residues long. The germline V gene has CDR1 SEHNR and CDR2 FQNEAQ (reference sequence). Trimming shortened V by 5 bases and J by 0 bases, and 16 bases separated the two germline ends. The CDR3 loop reads CASSPRTSRTNYGYTF. The DNA for the CDR3 is TGTGCCAGCAGCCCAAGGACAAGCCGCACTAACTATGGCTACACCTTC. Variable domain in full (rest from reference TRBV7-9 and TRBJ1-2): DTGVSQNPRHKITKRGQNVTFRCDPISEHNRLYWYRQTLGQGPEFLTYFQNEAQLEKSRLLSDRFSAERPKGSFSTLEIQRTEQGDSAMYLCASSPRTSRTNYGYTFGSGTRLTVV.

The chain has TRBV5-1 and TRBJ1-2; 7 nucleotides line up with TRBD1. The V gene end was trimmed by 1 base and the J gene end by 5 bases; junction bases not matched to a gene: 2. This CDR3 comprises 13 residues. Germline loops: CDR1 SGHRS, CDR2 YFSETQ. This CDR3 is CASSLTGVYGYTF. Here the CDR3 DNA reads TGCGCCAGCAGCTTGACAGGGGTGTATGGCTACACCTTC.

J is TRBJ1-1 and V is TRBV2; possible D gene TRBD1, 6 bases. This CDR3 region has 14 residues. CDR1 SNHLY and CDR2 FYNNEI come from the germline V gene. Trimming pared 5 bases from V and 7 bases from J, leaving 17 bases between. The CDR3 reads CASSFTGPGGEAFF. The CDR3 bases are TGTGCCAGCAGTTTTACAGGGCCGGGGGGTGAAGCTTTCTTT.

The rearrangement links TRBV30 to TRBJ2-5, with 10 nucleotides matching TRBD2. The germline V gene has CDR1 GTSNPN and CDR2 SVGIG (reference sequence). Losses at the gene ends were 4 bases for V and 1 base for J; bases not matched to a gene: 9. CDR3 length: 16 residues. The CDR3 protein is CAWTSGSAGPQETQYF. DNA for the CDR3: TGTGCCTGGACTAGCGGGAGCGCGGGTCCCCAAGAGACCCAGTACTTC.

The V and J genes are TRBV5-1 and TRBJ2-5, with 7 bases matching TRBD2. The length of the CDR3 is 16 residues. The J segment lost 1 base and the V segment lost 0 bases, leaving 6 bases of the junction unmatched. Germline V lookup: CDR1 SGHRS, CDR2 YFSETQ. This CDR3 is CASSLGDSGPQETQYF. The CDR3, as DNA: TGCGCCAGCAGCTTGGGGGATAGCGGGCCCCAAGAGACCCAGTACTTC.

The V and J genes are TRBV6-5 and TRBJ1-2; the match to TRBD1 covers 7 bases. Unmatched junction bases numbered 5, after V lost 4 bases and J lost 0 bases. The CDR3 sequence is 15 residues long. Per the germline V gene, CDR1 is MNHEY and CDR2 is SVGAGI. The CDR3: CASSFGTAANYGYTF. Here the CDR3 DNA reads TGTGCCAGCAGTTTTGGGACAGCCGCTAACTATGGCTACACCTTC.

The rearrangement links TRBV29-1 to TRBJ1-5; 8 nucleotides match TRBD1. J lost 4 bases, V lost 5 bases, and 1 base had no gene match. The CDR3 length is 12 residues. CDR1 SQVTM and CDR2 ANQGSEA come from the germline V gene. CDR3: CSVRTGNQPQHF. In DNA, the CDR3 is TGCAGCGTTAGGACAGGGAATCAGCCCCAGCATTTT. Based on the CDR3 plus reference TRBV29-1 and TRBJ1-5, the full variable domain is SAVISQKPSRDICQRGTSLTIQCQVDSQVTMMFWYRQQPGQSLTLIATANQGSEATYESGFVIDKFPISRPNLTFSTLTVSNMSPEDSSIYLCSVRTGNQPQHFGDGTRLSIL.

The gene calls are TRBV28 and TRBJ2-7; D might be TRBD1 (5 bases). The CDR3 contains 13 residues. Deletions cut 7 bases from V and 6 bases from J, with 16 bases between. Germline CDR1 and CDR2: MDHEN and SYDVKM. CDR3 residues: CASMKSGQGEQYF. For the CDR3, the DNA is TGTGCCAGCATGAAATCCGGGCAGGGCGAGCAGTACTTC.

The rearrangement links TRBV6-5 to TRBJ1-2; possibly TRBD1 for D (6 bases). Germline lookup yields CDR1 MNHEY and CDR2 SVGAGI. V lost 4 bases and J 8 bases, leaving 8 bases between the germline ends. This CDR3 region has 11 residues. CDR3 protein: CASSFQGGYTF. In nucleotides, the CDR3 is TGTGCCAGCAGTTTCCAGGGGGGCTACACCTTC.

J is TRBJ2-1 and V is TRBV4-3; tentatively, D is TRBD1 (5 bases). This CDR3 contains 15 residues. The V gene's germline CDR1 is LGHNA and CDR2 YSLEER. Trimming removed 1 base at V and 8 bases at J, with 15 bases between. The CDR3 DNA reads as TGCGCCAGCAGCCAAGTCAGAGTGCCGACAGATGAGCAGTTCTTC. This translates into CASSQVRVPTDEQFF.

V is TRBV5-6 and J is TRBJ2-1; 7 nucleotides match TRBD2. The CDR3 is 12 residues long. V lost 4 bases and J lost 12; bases outside the gene matches: 7. Per germline, CDR1 SGHDT and CDR2 YYEEEE. CDR3 sequence: CASSPGGGWQFF. In DNA form, the CDR3 reads TGTGCCAGCAGCCCCGGCGGGGGTTGGCAGTTCTTC.

V is TRBV27 and J is TRBJ1-5; 8 bases line up with TRBD1. Trimming took 6 bases from V and 6 from J; bases not matched to a gene: 16. The CDR3 loop spans 17 amino acids. CDR1 is MNHEY, CDR2 SMNVEV, per germline (reference sequence). CDR3 sequence: CASRSLGWTGSGQPQHF. In DNA form, the CDR3 reads TGTGCCAGCAGGTCCCTGGGATGGACAGGGTCAGGTCAGCCCCAGCATTTT.

This chain joins TRBV2 and TRBJ1-3; D is unresolved. The CDR3 is made up of 11 amino acids. CDR1 and CDR2 (germline): SNHLY, FYNNEI. V was pared by 4 bases and J by 11 bases, with 9 bases between. The CDR3 nucleotides are TGTGCCAGCAGTGCGGGTAGATCCATATATTTT. Its protein product is CASSAGRSIYF.

V is TRBV5-1 and J is TRBJ2-1, with D tentatively TRBD1 (6 bases). V lost 0 bases and J 0 bases, leaving 13 bases between the germline ends. CDR3 length equals 17 residues. Germline CDR1 reads SGHRS; CDR2 reads YFSETQ. Here the CDR3 reads CASSLGTGLSSYNEQFF. In nucleotides, the CDR3 is TGCGCCAGCAGCTTGGGTACAGGGCTTAGCTCCTACAATGAGCAGTTCTTC.

The V call is TRBV7-6, the J call TRBJ1-3, with D hard to call. Germline CDR1 SGHVS, CDR2 FNYEAQ. Trimming took 5 bases from V and 3 from J, leaving 11 bases between them. The CDR3 contains 14 residues. The CDR3 here is CASSTGGSGNTIYF. CDR3 in DNA: TGTGCCAGCAGCACCGGCGGAAGTGGAAACACCATATATTTT.

This sequence joins TRBV7-2 and TRBJ1-6; D uncertain. This CDR3 has 12 amino acids. With 5 bases removed from V and 6 bases from J, the gap between germline ends came to 5 bases. Germline V gene lookup returns CDR1 SGHTA and CDR2 FQGNSA. CDR3 DNA sequence: TGTGCCAGCAGCGCGCTTAATTCACCCCTCCACTTT. Amino acid sequence: CASSALNSPLHF.